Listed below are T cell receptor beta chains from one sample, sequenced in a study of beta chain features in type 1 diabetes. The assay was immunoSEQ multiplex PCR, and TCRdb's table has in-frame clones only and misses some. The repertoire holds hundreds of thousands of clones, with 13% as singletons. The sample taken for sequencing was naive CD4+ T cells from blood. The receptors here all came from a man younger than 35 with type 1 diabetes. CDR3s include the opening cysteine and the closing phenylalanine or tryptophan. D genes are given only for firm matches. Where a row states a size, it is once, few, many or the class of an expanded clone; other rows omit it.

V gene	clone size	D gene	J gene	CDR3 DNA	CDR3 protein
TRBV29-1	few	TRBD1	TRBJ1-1	TGCAGCGTAGGGACAGAGATAACATTGAACACTGAAGCTTTCTTT	CSVGTEITLNTEAFF
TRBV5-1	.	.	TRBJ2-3	TGCGCCAGCAGCCTTCTGACAGGCTCTAGCACAGATACGCAGTATTTT	CASSLLTGSSTDTQYF
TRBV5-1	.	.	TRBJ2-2	TGCGCCAGCACCGTACAGGGCAGGTACACCGGGGAGCTGTTTTTT	CASTVQGRYTGELFF
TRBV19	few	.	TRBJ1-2	TGTGCCAGTAGTCCCTTGGGGGTCTATGGCTACACCTTC	CASSPLGVYGYTF
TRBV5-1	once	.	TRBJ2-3	TGCGCCAGCAGCTTGTGGCAGCCTGACACAGATACGCAGTATTTT	CASSLWQPDTDTQYF
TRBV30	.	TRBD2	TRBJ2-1	TGTGCCTGGGGACGGGCTAGCGGATCCTACAATGAGCAGTTCTTC	CAWGRASGSYNEQFF
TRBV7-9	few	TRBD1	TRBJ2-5	TGTGCCAGCAGCTTAGATTCGGGACAGGGTAGAGAGACCCAGTACTTC	CASSLDSGQGRETQYF
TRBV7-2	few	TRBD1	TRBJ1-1	TGTGCCAGCAGCTTAAAGGTTTGGGACAGGGAAGCTTTCTTT	CASSLKVWDREAFF
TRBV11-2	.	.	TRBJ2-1	TGTGCCAGCAGCTCAGCAGTGAGCTCCTACAATGAGCAGTTCTTC	CASSSAVSSYNEQFF
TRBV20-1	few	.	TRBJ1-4	TGCAGTGCTAGCGCGGGGAACCCACTGTTTTTT	CSASAGNPLFF
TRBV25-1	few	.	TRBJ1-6	TGTGCCAGCAGCGGCAGCGAGTACAATTCACCCCTCCACTTT	CASSGSEYNSPLHF
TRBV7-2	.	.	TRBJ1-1	TGTGCCAGCAGCCCCGGGACTGCGAACACTGAAGCTTTCTTT	CASSPGTANTEAFF
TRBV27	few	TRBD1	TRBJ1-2	TGTGCCAGCAGTTCGCCCTCTAACAGGGGGCGCGCCTATGGCTACACCTTC	CASSSPSNRGRAYGYTF
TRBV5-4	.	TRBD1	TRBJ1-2	TGTGCCAGCAGCCTGCCTGGACAGGGGGCGCGGGGCTACACCTTC	CASSLPGQGARGYTF
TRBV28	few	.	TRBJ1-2	TGTGCCAGCAGTTGGACTGACTCTTATGGCTACACCTTC	CASSWTDSYGYTF
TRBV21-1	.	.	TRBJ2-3	TGTGCCAGCAGCAAAGAAACAGGGAGGGGAGCAGATACGCAGTATTTT	CASSKETGRGADTQYF
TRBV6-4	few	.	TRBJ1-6	TGTGCCAGCAGTGACAGGGGGGATTCACCCCTCCACTTT	CASSDRGDSPLHF
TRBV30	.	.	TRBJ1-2	TGTGCCTGGAGTGTATACCCACACTATGGCTACACCTTC	CAWSVYPHYGYTF
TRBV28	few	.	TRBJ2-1	TGTGCCGCCTCCCTCCACAATGAGCAGTTCTTC	CAASLHNEQFF
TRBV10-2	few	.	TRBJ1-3	TGCGCCAGCAGTGAGACCCGTTTCTCTGGAAACACCATATATTTT	CASSETRFSGNTIYF
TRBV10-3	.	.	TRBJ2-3	TGTGCCGCCAGGGTTAGAAGCACAGATACGCAGTATTTT	CAARVRSTDTQYF
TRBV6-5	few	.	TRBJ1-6	TGTGCCAGCAGTTACTTAGGGGGAAATTCACCCCTCCACTTT	CASSYLGGNSPLHF
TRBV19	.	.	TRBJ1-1	TGTGCCAGTAGCATGTGGGACCCGTGGTCTGAAGCTTTCTTT	CASSMWDPWSEAFF
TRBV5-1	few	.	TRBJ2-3	TGCGCCAGCAGCTCGGACAGCACAGATACGCAGTATTTT	CASSSDSTDTQYF
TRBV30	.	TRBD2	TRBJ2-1	TGTGCCTGGGACCAACTAGCGGGGGCAGGTGAGCAGTTCTTC	CAWDQLAGAGEQFF
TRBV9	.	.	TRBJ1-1	TGTGCCAGCAGCGAGGGGACAAGGAGGGGAACTGAAGCTTTCTTT	CASSEGTRRGTEAFF
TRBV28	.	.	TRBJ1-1	TGTGCCAGCGTTCGGCAGACGAACACTGAAGCTTTCTTT	CASVRQTNTEAFF
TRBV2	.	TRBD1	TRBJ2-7	TGTGCCAGCAGTGCCCGGGACAGCAAGACCTACGAGCAGTACTTC	CASSARDSKTYEQYF
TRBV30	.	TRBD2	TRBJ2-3	TGTGCCTGGAGTGTGCTAGCGGGGGCCACAGATACGCAGTATTTT	CAWSVLAGATDTQYF
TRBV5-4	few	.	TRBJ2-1	TGTGCCAGCAGCCAGGCCGGGACATGGGTCAATGAGCAGTTCTTC	CASSQAGTWVNEQFF
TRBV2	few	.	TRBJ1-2	TGTGCCAGCAGTGTTACCGGGAGCTCATTC	CASSVTGSSF
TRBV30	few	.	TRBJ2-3	TGTGCCTGGACCGAGGGGGCGGGGACGCAGTATTTT	CAWTEGAGTQYF
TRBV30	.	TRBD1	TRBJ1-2	TGTGCCTGGAGCGTGGGACAGGGAGGGTATGGCTACACCTTC	CAWSVGQGGYGYTF
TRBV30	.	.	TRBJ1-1	TGTGCCTGGAGTACCCAGGGCAACACTGAAGCTTTCTTT	CAWSTQGNTEAFF
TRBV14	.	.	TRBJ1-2	TGTGCCAGCAGCCAAGAAGGACCCTATGGCTACACCTTC	CASSQEGPYGYTF
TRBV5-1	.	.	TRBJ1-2	TGCGCCAGCAGCTTTAATCCATCGACAGACCATAACTATGGCTACACCTTC	CASSFNPSTDHNYGYTF
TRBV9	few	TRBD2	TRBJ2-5	TGTGCCAGCAGCGCGACTAGCGGGGCCGGGGAAGAGACCCAGTACTTC	CASSATSGAGEETQYF
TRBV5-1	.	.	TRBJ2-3	TGCGCCAGCGCGGGACAGCACACAGATACGCAGTATTTT	CASAGQHTDTQYF
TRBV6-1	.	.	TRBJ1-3	TGTGCCAGCATAGCGGGCAACTCTGGAAACACCATATATTTT	CASIAGNSGNTIYF
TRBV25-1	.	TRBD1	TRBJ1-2	TGTGCCAGCACTAAACAGGGGGCCTATGGCTACACCTTC	CASTKQGAYGYTF
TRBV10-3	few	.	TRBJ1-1	TGTGCCACCCGACAGGACTGGGGAGCTTTCTTT	CATRQDWGAFF
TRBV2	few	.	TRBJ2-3	TGTGCCAGCAGTCCTAGCACAGATACGCAGTATTTT	CASSPSTDTQYF
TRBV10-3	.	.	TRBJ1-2	TGTGCCATCAGCAGGGAATCGAATGGCTACACCTTC	CAISRESNGYTF
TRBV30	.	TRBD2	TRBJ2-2	TGTGCCTGGACTCGGGGTAGCGGGGGCCTAAACACCGGGGAGCTGTTTTTT	CAWTRGSGGLNTGELFF
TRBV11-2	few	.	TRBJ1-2	TGTGCCAGCAGCTGGAGCTATGGCTACACCTTC	CASSWSYGYTF
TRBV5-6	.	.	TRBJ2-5	TGTGCCAGCAGCTTCGGACAGAAACAAGAGACCCAGTACTTC	CASSFGQKQETQYF
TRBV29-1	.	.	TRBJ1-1	TGCAGCTCCAAGGGGGATGGGACCACTGAAGCTTTCTTT	CSSKGDGTTEAFF
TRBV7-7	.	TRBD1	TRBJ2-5	TGTGCTAGCAGCCAGGACAGGGTGGGGGAGACCCAGTACTTC	CASSQDRVGETQYF
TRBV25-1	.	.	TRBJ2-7	TGTGCCAGCAGTGAATTGGGGCAGAACTACGAGCAGTACTTC	CASSELGQNYEQYF
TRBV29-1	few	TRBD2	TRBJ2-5	TGCAGCGTTGAAGCTCTGGGGTCTAGCGGGGGGCACCAAGAGACCCAGTACTTC	CSVEALGSSGGHQETQYF
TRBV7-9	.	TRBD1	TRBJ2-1	TGTGCCAGCAGCTTAGGGTTATGGGACAGGGAACAATCTGTCTTC	CASSLGLWDREQSVF
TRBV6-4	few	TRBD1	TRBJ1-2	TGTGCCAGCAGTGACGGACAGGGGACGGGCTATGGCTACACCTTC	CASSDGQGTGYGYTF
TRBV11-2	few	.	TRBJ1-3	TGTGCCAGCAGCATCGACGGAATCTCTGGAAACACCATATATTTT	CASSIDGISGNTIYF
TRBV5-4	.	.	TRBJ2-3	TGTGCCAGCAGCTTCTTCGCCACAGATACGCAGTATTTT	CASSFFATDTQYF
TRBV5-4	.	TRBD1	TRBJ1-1	TGTGCCAGCAGCTTGCAGGGGGTGGGCACTGAAGCTTTCTTT	CASSLQGVGTEAFF
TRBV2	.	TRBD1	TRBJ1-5	TGTGCCAGCATGGGGACAGGGCTGGGACAGCCCCAGCATTTT	CASMGTGLGQPQHF
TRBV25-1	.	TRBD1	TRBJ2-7	TGTGCCAGCACCGACAGGGCTACCTACGAGCAGTACTTC	CASTDRATYEQYF